This T cell receptor (beta chain) is drawn from a study of T cell responses to AZD1222 COVID-19 vaccine. Study results and caveats: Donors were chiefly white British, with a greater number of females, and clonal diversity was perhaps underestimated. Spike regions recognized by vaccine-associated CD4 TCRs spanned the protein, led by 160-218 and 743-854. Spike-specific TCR breadth and depth rose after two AZD1222 doses. Repertoire samples came only from after the peak T cell response.

The protocol was immunoSEQ multiplex PCR, while the TCRdb copy is restricted to in-frame clones and leaves out a portion. This sample yields approximately 150,000 clones, of which approximately 90% are seen a single time; about 3% belongs to the top ten. Trimming shortened V by 5 bases and J by 0 bases, and 8 bases separated the two germline ends. Germline lookup yields CDR1 LNHDA and CDR2 SQIVND (reference sequence). This CDR3 is built from 14 residues. Points on this clone: Its antigen is as yet unknown.

The sequencing used peripheral blood, collected on day 0 of AZD1222 vaccination. The chain combines TRBV19 with TRBJ2-4; D is unresolved. The source of this sequence is an adult in good health. CDR3 DNA: TGTGCCAGTAGTGATCCGGAAGCCAAAAACATTCAGTACTTC. Protein product: CASSDPEAKNIQYF.